This TCR beta chain comes out of a study of spatial heterogeneity in lung cancer. Whole-study context: Each unique TCR and UMI combination was seen more than ten times on average in raw reads.

This sample's time point: sample taken at primary tumor resection. The donors comprised 70 to 85 untreated early-stage non-small cell lung cancer patients. Sequencing of whole RNA from tumor, nontumor lung or frozen PBMC involved no sorting. TCRdb processed the 5' RACE reads anew with MiXCR; each CDR3 protein has one entry. The sample contains about 80,000 distinct CDR3 sequences, about 8% of which appear only once. V lost 5 bases and J lost 6, with 16 bases in between. The CDR3 totals 14 residues. The germline CDR1 and CDR2 sequences are MNHEY and SVGEGT. This material consisted of PBMCs, taken at surgery. This TCR was sampled from a male donor with early-stage non-small cell lung cancer. This chain connects TRBV6-2 or TRBV6-3 to TRBJ1-1; tentatively, D is TRBD1 (5 bases). The CDR3 bases are TGTGCCAGCAGTCACCCGGTGGGGGATCCTGAAGCTTTCTTT. It codes for CASSHPVGDPEAFF.